The table lists the clone carrying this T cell receptor (beta chain) with a few counts. Its cognate antigen is unknown. The sample comes from a study of identical twins. Between the trimmed V and J ends, which lost 0 bases and 6 bases, there was a span of 13 bases. CDR3 length: 15 residues. From germline, CDR1 is SGHNT and CDR2 YYREEE (reference sequence). Regarding the study as a whole: Twins' excess sharing was less marked for out-of-frame beta sequences.

MiXCR was run by TCRdb on the 5' RACE reads, yielding one entry per CDR3 protein. Of roughly 1.6 million distinct CDR3 sequences listed, 32% are singletons. Sequenced: cord blood. This TCR derives from a newborn girl in good health. This chain connects TRBV5-4 to TRBJ2-1; D may be TRBD1 (5 bases). CDR3 DNA: TGTGCCAGCAGCTTGGAAAACAGGTTTGGCAATGAGCAGTTCTTC. As protein: CASSLENRFGNEQFF.